This entry features one T cell receptor beta chain sequence. The data are from a study of identical twins. TCRdb itself ran the 5' RACE reads through MiXCR, one entry per CDR3 protein. The sample lists some 190,000 distinct CDR3 sequences, more than 15% occurring once. The CDR3 consists of 16 residues. Germline CDR1 reads SGHDT; CDR2 reads YYEEEE. V lost 3 bases to trimming and J lost 0 bases; unmatched junction nucleotides: 5. This same sample was also part of a study on T cells expressing NK-cell markers. That report adds: The TCR beta repertoires originated in sorted CD3+CD56+NKG2C+, CD3+CD56+NKG2C- and CD3+CD56-NKG2C+ T cells.

The receptor was derived from a woman between 18 and 29 years old in good health. V gene TRBV5-6 combines with J gene TRBJ2-3, with 9 bases identical to TRBD2. Specimen: CD8+ T cells sorted from blood. The CDR3 nucleotides are TGTGCCAGCAGCTCCCCCGCGGGGGGGAGCACAGATACGCAGTATTTT. Residues: CASSSPAGGSTDTQYF.